Each of the 8 T cell receptor beta chains below was sequenced from the same sample in a study of preoperative IRX-2 immunotherapy in early breast cancer. The method was immunoSEQ multiplex PCR; TCRdb's version includes in-frame clones alone and lacks a portion of them. Here the sample spans tens of thousands of clones, around 75% being singletons. This sample's treatment: preoperative locoregional IRX-2 cytokine immunotherapy. The material was lymph node tissue, obtained after IRX-2 immunotherapy. These receptors originate from a human donor with breast cancer.

V gene TRBV11-3 combines with J gene TRBJ1-1; 12 positions match TRBD1. Germline assignment: CDR1 SGHNT and CDR2 YENEEA. This CDR3 comprises 17 residues. The V gene end was trimmed by 1 base and the J gene end by 7 bases; junction bases not matched to a gene: 10. The CDR3 DNA reads as TGTGCCAGCAGCTTAGGGTTATTCGGGACAGGGGGCAATGAAGCTTTCTTT. This sequence encodes CASSLGLFGTGGNEAFF.

The rearrangement uses TRBV6-8 and TRBJ2-1; no reliable D call. Germline V lookup: CDR1 MNHGY, CDR2 SAAAGT. Trimming took off 5 bases at V and 0 bases at J, with 17 bases between the two ends. The CDR3 consists of 17 residues. The DNA for the CDR3 is TGTGCCAGCAGTGAGCTGCCGTCCTCTAGCTCCTACAATGAGCAGTTCTTC. Its protein is CASSELPSSSSYNEQFF.

V is TRBV9 and J is TRBJ2-4; possibly TRBD2 for D (5 bases). Trimming removed 5 bases from V and 9 bases from J, with 18 bases in between. This CDR3 is built from 14 residues. The germline V gene encodes CDR1 SGDLS and CDR2 YYNGEE. The CDR3 DNA reads TGTGCCAGCAGTGGTAGCGAAAAATGGAGCATTCAGTACTTC. Translating it yields CASSGSEKWSIQYF. Full variable domain (missing parts from reference TRBV9 and TRBJ2-4): DSGVTQTPKHLITATGQRVTLRCSPRSGDLSVYWYQQSLDQGLQFLIQYYNGEERAKGNILERFSAQQFPDLHSELNLSSLELGDSALYFCASSGSEKWSIQYFGAGTRLSVL.

V usage is TRBV18 and J usage is TRBJ2-7, with D unresolved. V dropped 3 bases and J dropped 3 bases, with 18 bases sitting between them. CDR1 is KGHSH and CDR2 is LQKENI in the germline V gene. The length of the CDR3 is 16 residues. The CDR3 spells CASSPRPTSQGYEQYF. CDR3 in DNA: TGTGCCAGCTCACCTAGGCCGACTTCTCAAGGCTACGAGCAGTACTTC.

This chain connects TRBV4-1 to TRBJ2-2; 8 bases agree with TRBD1. From germline, CDR1 is MGHRA and CDR2 YSYEKL. The CDR3 consists of 15 residues. Unmatched junction bases numbered 7, after V lost 5 bases and J lost 5 bases. This CDR3 is CASSKGQGWTGELFF. CDR3 nucleotide sequence: TGCGCCAGCAGCAAAGGACAGGGATGGACCGGGGAGCTGTTTTTT.

The chain has TRBV19 and TRBJ1-4; the D is unclear. This CDR3 region has 13 residues. From germline, CDR1 is LNHDA and CDR2 SQIVND (reference sequence). The germline V and J ends were trimmed by 4 bases and 8 bases, with 11 bases remaining between them. As DNA, the CDR3 is TGTGCCAGTAGTAAGAGGAGTGAAGAAAAACTGTTTTTT. Amino acids: CASSKRSEEKLFF.

This chain connects TRBV18 to TRBJ1-1; D is uncertain. Germline CDR1 and CDR2: KGHSH and LQKENI. Trimming took 2 bases from V and 5 from J, leaving 12 bases between them. This CDR3 spans 14 amino acids. The CDR3 loop reads CASSPRVGKTEAFF. The CDR3 DNA follows: TGTGCCAGCTCACCAAGGGTAGGGAAGACTGAAGCTTTCTTT. Full variable domain (rest looked up from reference TRBV18 and TRBJ1-1): NAGVMQNPRHLVRRRGQEARLRCSPMKGHSHVYWYRQLPEEGLKFMVYLQKENIIDESGMPKERFSAEFPKEGPSILRIQQVVRGDSAAYFCASSPRVGKTEAFFGQGTRLTVV.

The chain is built from TRBV28 and TRBJ2-3, with D perhaps TRBD2 (6 bases). Germline V gene lookup returns CDR1 MDHEN and CDR2 SYDVKM. There are 15 residues in the CDR3. Trimming took 8 bases from V and 1 from J, leaving 16 bases between them. The CDR3 coding sequence is TGTGCCAGCCGTGGCGGGGCGCGGGGCACAGATACGCAGTATTTT. It encodes CASRGGARGTDTQYF.